The clone carrying this T cell receptor beta chain appeared a single time. Clones were read by immunoSEQ multiplex PCR, and TCRdb kept only the in-frame ones, dropping some. The table lists approximately 220,000 clones, about 85% of them singletons. The data stem from a study of blood T cell repertoires in COVID-19. The overall study: Sources were T cells, B-cell-depleted T cells, or PBMCs; the material itself was cDNA or gDNA.

Germline V gives CDR1 SEHNR, CDR2 FQNEAQ (reference sequence). The J segment lost 2 bases and the V segment lost 5 bases, leaving 13 bases of the junction unmatched. The CDR3 is made up of 18 amino acids. The sequenced sample consisted of peripheral blood. The chain recombines TRBV7-9 with TRBJ2-7, with 12 positions matching TRBD1. The source is a man aged 45 to 65 who had recovered from COVID-19. CDR3 sequence: CASSGESTGTGGPYEQYF. For the CDR3, the DNA is TGTGCCAGCAGCGGGGAGAGTACCGGGACAGGGGGCCCCTACGAGCAGTACTTC.